This is a list of T cell receptor beta chains from one sample in a study of regulatory T cells in long-lasting Graves disease. In TCRdb, the multiplex PCR reads were re-called with MiXCR into one record per CDR3 protein. The sample lists around 500,000 distinct CDR3 sequences, roughly 12% occurring once. These data were likewise used in another study, on T cells in Graves' hyperthyroidism and ophthalmopathy.

Specimen: peripheral blood mononuclear cells (PBMCs), collected at new diagnosis, from a patient treated with antithyroid drugs. These receptors all stem from a man in his thirties or forties with Graves disease. Each CDR3 is given with its conserved first and last residue. Each record gives: V gene, CDR3 protein.

TRBV6-2/TRBV6-3,CALETGNTEAFF
TRBV29-1,CSVERGRGTDTQYF
TRBV6-1,CASSGERETDTQYF
TRBV27,CASTPIGGGLPKNIQYF
TRBV20-1,CSARDRRTSGNEQFF
TRBV19,CASSEGQRDEQYF
TRBV2,CASSRGYAEKLFF
TRBV11-2,CASSFSPRELAKNIQYF
TRBV19,CASSIDHGLAGEQFF
TRBV12-3/TRBV12-4,CASSWAFLTHGYTF
TRBV24-1,CATSDLLGGATDTQYF
TRBV20-1,CGVQGNIQYF
TRBV30,CAWSATGNTEAFF
TRBV2,CAINTGPSSYNERFF
TRBV7-9,CASSFATNTEAFF
TRBV2,CASRRAGYGYTF
TRBV19,CASTPQGAYGYTF
TRBV15,CATTSTLGDTIYF
TRBV12-3/TRBV12-4,CASSFGIPPAFF
TRBV2,CASSGVGGDRFGYGYTF
TRBV7-9,CASSPTGTSANEQFF
TRBV14,CASSAGVITGELFF
TRBV11-2,CASSPEYLAHNEQFF
TRBV7-3,CASSRAEGETQYF
TRBV20-1,CSAGAGPKNTEAFF
TRBV7-7,CASSLASGRAYEQFF
TRBV10-3,CAIQTGGGPLHF
TRBV20-1,CSAPIGGSGANVLTF
TRBV2,CASNPGQARTGELFF